The table lists the clone carrying this T cell receptor (beta chain) with many counts. What it recognizes is unknown. These data originate in a study of blood T cells in healthy people across ages. Across the whole study: About one barcoded beta molecule per two T cells was the capture yield of template switching. Whole-study results and caveats: Samples with more naive T cells showed higher observed beta diversity.

Per sample, no less than 6 micrograms of total RNA were extracted. With V trimmed by 11 bases and J by 7 bases, 16 bases remained unmatched. Germline V gene data show CDR1 as SEHNR and CDR2 as FQNEAQ (reference sequence). The CDR3 has 15 amino acids. Primers used in a second PCR of roughly 6 to 11 cycles were a sample-barcoded 5' primer and a J-beta primer mix. A 12-random-nucleotide template-switch adaptor tagged each cDNA molecule. TCRdb reprocessed the 5' RACE reads via MiXCR and lists one record per CDR3 protein. This sample has around 1.7 million distinct CDR3 sequences, with about 30% found just once.

The source is a woman in her 30s in good health. Sequenced input: blood. This chain connects TRBV7-9 to TRBJ2-1, with 8 bases lining up with TRBD1. Written as DNA, the CDR3 is TGTGCCTGGCGGACAGGGTATAACACACGGAATGAGCAGTTCTTC. It translates to CAWRTGYNTRNEQFF.